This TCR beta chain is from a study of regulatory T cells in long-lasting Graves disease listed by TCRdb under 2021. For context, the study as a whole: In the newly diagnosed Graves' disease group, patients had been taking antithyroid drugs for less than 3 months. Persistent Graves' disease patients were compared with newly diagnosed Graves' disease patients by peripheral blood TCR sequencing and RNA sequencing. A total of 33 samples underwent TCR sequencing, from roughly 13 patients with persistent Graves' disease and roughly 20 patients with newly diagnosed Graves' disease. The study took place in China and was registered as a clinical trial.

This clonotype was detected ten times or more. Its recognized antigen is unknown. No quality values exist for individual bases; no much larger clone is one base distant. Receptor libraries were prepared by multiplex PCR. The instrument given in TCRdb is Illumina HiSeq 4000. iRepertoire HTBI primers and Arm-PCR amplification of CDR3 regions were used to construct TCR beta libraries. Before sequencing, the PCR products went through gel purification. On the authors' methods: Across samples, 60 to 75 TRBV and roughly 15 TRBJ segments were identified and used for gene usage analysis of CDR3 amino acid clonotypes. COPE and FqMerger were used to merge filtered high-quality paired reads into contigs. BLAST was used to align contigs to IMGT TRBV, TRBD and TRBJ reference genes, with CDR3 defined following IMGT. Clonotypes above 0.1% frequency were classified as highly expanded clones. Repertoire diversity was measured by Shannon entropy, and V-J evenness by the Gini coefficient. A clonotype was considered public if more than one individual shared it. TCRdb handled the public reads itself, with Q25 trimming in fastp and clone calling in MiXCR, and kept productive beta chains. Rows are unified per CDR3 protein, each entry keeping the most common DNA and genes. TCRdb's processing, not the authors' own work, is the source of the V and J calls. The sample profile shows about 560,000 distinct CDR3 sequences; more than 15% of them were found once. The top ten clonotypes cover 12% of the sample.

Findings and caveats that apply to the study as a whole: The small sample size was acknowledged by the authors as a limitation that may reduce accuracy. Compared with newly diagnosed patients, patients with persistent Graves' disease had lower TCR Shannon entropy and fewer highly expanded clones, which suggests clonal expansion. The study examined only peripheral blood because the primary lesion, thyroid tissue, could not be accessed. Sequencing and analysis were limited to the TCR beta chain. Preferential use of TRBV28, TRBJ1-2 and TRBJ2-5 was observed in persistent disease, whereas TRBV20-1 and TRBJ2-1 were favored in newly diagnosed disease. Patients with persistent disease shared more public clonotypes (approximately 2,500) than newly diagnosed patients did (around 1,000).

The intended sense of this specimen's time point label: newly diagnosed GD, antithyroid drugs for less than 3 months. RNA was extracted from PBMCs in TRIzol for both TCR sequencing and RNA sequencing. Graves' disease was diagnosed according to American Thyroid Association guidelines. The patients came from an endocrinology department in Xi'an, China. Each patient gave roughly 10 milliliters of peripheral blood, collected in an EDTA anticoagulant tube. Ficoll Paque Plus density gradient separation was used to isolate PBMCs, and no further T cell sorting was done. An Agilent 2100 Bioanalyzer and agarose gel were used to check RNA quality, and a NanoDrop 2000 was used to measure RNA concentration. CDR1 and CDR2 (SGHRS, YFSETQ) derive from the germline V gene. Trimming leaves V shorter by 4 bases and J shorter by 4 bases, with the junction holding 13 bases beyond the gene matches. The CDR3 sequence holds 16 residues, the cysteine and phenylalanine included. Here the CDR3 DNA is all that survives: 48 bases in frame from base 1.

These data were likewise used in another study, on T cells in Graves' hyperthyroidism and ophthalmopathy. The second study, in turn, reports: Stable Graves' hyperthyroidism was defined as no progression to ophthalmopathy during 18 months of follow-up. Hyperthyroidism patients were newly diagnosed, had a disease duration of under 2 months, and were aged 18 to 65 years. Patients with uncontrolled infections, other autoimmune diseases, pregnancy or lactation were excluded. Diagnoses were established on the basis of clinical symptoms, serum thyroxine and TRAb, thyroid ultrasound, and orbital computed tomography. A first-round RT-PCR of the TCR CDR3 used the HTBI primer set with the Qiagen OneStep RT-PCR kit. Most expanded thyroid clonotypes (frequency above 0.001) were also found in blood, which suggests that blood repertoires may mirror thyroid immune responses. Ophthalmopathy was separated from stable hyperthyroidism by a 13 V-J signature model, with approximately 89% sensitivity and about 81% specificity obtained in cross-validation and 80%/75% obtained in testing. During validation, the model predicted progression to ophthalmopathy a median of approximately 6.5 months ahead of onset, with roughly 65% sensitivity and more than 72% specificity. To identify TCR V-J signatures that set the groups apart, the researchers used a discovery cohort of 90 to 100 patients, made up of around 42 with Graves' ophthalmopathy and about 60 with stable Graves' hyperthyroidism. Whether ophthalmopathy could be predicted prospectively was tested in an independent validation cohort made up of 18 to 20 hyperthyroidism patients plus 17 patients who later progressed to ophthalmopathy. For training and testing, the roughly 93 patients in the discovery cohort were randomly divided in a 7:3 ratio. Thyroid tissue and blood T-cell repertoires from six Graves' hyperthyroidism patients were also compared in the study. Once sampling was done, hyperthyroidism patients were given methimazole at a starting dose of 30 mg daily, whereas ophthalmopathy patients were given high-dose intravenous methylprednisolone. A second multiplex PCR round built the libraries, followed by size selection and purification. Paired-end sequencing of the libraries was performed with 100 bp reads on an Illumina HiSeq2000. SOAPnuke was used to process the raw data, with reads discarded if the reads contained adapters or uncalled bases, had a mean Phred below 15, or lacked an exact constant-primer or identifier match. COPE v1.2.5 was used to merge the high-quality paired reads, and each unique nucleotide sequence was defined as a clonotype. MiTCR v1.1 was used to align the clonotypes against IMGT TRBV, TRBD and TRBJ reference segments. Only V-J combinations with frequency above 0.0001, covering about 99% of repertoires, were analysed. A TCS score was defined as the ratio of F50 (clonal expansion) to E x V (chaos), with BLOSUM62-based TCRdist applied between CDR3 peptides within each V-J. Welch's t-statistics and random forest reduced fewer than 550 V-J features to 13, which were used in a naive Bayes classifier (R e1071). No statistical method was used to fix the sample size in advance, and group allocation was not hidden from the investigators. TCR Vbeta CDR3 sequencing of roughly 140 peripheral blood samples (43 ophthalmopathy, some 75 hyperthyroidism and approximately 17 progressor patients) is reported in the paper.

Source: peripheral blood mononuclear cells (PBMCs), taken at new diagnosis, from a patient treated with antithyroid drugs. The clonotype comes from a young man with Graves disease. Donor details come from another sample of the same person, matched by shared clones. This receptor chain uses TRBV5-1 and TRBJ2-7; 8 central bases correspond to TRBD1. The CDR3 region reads CASSPRVGRGQYEQYF. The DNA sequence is TGCGCCAGCAGCCCCCGTGTCGGCAGGGGGCAATACGAGCAGTACTTC.